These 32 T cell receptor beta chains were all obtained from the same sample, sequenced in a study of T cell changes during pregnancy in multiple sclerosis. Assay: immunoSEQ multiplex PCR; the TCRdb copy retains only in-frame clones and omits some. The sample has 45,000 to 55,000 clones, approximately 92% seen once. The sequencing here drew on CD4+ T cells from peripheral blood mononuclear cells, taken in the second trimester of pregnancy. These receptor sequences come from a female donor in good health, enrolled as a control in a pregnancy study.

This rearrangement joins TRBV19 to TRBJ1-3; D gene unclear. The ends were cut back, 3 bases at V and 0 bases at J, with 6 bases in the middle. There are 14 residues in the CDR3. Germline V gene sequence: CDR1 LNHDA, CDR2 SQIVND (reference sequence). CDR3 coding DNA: TGTGCCAGTAGTATCTACGGCTCTGGAAACACCATATATTTT. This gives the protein CASSIYGSGNTIYF.

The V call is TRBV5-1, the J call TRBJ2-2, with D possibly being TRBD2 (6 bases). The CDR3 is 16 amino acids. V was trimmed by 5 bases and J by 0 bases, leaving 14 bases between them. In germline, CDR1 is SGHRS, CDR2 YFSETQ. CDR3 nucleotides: TGCGCCAGCAGATTTTATGGGACTGCGAACACCGGGGAGCTGTTTTTT. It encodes CASRFYGTANTGELFF.

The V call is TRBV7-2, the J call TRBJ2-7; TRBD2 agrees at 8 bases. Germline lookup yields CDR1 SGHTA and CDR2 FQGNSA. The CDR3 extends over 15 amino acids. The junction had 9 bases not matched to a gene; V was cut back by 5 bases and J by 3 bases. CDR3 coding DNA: TGTGCCAGCAGCCCCCGGGTACTAGCGGTCTACGAGCAGTACTTC. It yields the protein CASSPRVLAVYEQYF.

The CDR3 bases are TGTGCCAGCAGCTTAGCGCTGGGTAGCGGAGAGCAGTTCTTC. It encodes CASSLALGSGEQFF. The chain has TRBV7-2 and TRBJ2-1; TRBD2 might be the D (6 bases). This CDR3 comprises 14 residues. Germline CDR1 and CDR2: SGHTA and FQGNSA. Trimming pared 0 bases from V and 10 bases from J, leaving 13 bases between.

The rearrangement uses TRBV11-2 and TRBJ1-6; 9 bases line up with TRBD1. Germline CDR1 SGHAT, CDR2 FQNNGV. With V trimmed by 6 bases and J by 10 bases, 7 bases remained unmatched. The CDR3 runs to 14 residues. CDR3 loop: CASSTDRGGSPLHF. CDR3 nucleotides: TGTGCCAGCAGTACAGACAGGGGGGGATCACCCCTCCACTTT. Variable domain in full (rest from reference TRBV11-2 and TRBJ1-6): EAGVAQSPRYKIIEKRQSVAFWCNPISGHATLYWYQQILGQGPKLLIQFQNNGVVDDSQLPKDRFSAERLKGVDSTLKIQPAKLEDSAVYLCASSTDRGGSPLHFGNGTRLTVT.

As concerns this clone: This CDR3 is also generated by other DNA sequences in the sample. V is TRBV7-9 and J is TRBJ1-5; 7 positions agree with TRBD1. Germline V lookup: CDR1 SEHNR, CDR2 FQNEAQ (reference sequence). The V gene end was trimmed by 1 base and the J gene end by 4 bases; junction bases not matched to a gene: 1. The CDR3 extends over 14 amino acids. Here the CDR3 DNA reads TGTGCCAGCAGCTTAGGGACAGGTAATCAGCCCCAGCATTTT. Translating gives CASSLGTGNQPQHF.

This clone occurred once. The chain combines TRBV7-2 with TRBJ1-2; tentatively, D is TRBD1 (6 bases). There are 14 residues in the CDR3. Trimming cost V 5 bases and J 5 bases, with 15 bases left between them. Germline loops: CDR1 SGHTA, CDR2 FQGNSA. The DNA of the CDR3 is TGTGCCAGCAGCGCGTGGACAGCTTCATATGGCTACACCTTC. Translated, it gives CASSAWTASYGYTF.

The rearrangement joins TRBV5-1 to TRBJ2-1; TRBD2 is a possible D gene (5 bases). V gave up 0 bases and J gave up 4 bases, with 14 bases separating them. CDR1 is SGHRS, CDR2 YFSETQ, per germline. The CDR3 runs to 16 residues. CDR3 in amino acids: CASSLEPLDRYNEQFF. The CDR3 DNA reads TGCGCCAGCAGCTTGGAGCCACTAGATAGGTACAATGAGCAGTTCTTC.

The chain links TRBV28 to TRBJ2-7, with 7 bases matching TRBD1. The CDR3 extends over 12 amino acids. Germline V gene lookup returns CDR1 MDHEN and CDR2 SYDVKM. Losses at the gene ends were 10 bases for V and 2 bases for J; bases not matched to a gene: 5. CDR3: CAIGQATYEQYF. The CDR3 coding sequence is TGTGCCATCGGACAGGCAACCTACGAGCAGTACTTC.

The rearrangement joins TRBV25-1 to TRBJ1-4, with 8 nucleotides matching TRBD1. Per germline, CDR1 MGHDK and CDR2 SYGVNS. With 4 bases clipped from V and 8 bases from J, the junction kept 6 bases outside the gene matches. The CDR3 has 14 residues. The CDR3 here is CASSGQGAREKLFF. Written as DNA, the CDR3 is TGTGCCAGCAGTGGCCAGGGGGCTCGGGAAAAACTGTTTTTT.

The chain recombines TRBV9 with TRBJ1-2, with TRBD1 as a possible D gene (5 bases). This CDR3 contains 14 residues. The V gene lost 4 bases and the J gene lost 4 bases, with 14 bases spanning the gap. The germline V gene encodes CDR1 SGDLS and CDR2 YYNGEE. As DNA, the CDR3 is TGTGCCAGCAGCTCCCTTGGCAGGGCCTATGGCTACACCTTC. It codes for CASSSLGRAYGYTF.

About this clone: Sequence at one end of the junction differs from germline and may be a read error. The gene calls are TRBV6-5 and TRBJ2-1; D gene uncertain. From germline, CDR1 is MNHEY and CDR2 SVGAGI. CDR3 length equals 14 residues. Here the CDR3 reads CASSYSLSHNEQFF. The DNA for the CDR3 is TGTGCCAGCAGCTACTCCCTGAGCCACAATGAGCAGTTCTTC.

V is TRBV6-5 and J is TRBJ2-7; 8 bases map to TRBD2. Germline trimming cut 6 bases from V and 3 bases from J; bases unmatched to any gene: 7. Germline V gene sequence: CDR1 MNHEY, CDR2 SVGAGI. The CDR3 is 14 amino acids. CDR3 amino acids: CASRRSTSGYEQYF. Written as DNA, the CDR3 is TGTGCCAGCAGAAGGTCTACTAGCGGCTACGAGCAGTACTTC.

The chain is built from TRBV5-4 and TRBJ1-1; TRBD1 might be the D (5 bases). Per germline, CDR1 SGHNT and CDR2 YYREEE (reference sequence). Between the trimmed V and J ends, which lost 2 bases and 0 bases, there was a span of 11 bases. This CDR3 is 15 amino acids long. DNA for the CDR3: TGTGCCAGCAGCTTATTAGGGACTATGAACACTGAAGCTTTCTTT. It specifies CASSLLGTMNTEAFF.

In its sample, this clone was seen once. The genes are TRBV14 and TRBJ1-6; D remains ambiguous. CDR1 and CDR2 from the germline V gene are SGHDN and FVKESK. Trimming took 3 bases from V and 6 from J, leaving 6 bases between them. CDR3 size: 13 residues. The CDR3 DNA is TGTGCCAGCAGCCAGTCCCTTAATTCACCCCTCCACTTT. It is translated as CASSQSLNSPLHF.

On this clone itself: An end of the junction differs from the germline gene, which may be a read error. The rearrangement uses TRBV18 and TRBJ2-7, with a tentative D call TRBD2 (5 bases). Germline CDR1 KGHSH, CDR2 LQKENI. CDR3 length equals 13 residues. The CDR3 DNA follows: TGTGCCAGCTCACAGGGAGAGCTCTACGAGGAGTACTTC. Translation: CASSQGELYEEYF.

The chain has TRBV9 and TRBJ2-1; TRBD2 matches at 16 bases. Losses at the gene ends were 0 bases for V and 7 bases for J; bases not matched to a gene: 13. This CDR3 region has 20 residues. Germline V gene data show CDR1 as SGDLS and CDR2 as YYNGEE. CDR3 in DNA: TGTGCCAGCAGCGTAGAGATTCGGGGACTAGCGGGAGGGAGCAAAAATGAGCAGTTCTTC. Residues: CASSVEIRGLAGGSKNEQFF. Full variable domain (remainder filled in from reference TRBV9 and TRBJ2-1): DSGVTQTPKHLITATGQRVTLRCSPRSGDLSVYWYQQSLDQGLQFLIQYYNGEERAKGNILERFSAQQFPDLHSELNLSSLELGDSALYFCASSVEIRGLAGGSKNEQFFGPGTRLTVL.

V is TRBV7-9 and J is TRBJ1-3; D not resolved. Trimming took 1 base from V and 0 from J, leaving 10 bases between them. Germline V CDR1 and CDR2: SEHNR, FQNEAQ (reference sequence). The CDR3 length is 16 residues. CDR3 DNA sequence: TGTGCCAGCAGCTTAGGGTGGGCGAGCTCTGGAAACACCATATATTTT. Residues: CASSLGWASSGNTIYF.

CDR3 region: CSVRYRAPRGDGYTF. The CDR3 DNA reads TGCAGCGTTCGATACCGGGCCCCGCGGGGTGATGGCTACACCTTC. This sequence joins TRBV29-1 and TRBJ1-2; D is unresolved. Trimming shortened V by 5 bases and J by 6 bases, and 22 bases separated the two germline ends. Per the germline V gene, CDR1 is SQVTM and CDR2 is ANQGSEA. The length of the CDR3 is 15 residues.

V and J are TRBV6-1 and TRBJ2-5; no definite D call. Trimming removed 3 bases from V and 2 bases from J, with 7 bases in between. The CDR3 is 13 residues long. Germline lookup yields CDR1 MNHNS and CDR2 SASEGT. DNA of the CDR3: TGTGCCAGCAGTGACCGACATCAAGAGACCCAGTACTTC. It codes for CASSDRHQETQYF.

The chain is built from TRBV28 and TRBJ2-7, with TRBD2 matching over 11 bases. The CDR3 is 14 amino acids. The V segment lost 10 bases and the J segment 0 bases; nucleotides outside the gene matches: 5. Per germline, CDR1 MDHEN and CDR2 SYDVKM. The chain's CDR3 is CATTSGGSSYEQYF. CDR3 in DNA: TGTGCCACAACTAGCGGGGGTTCCTCCTACGAGCAGTACTTC.

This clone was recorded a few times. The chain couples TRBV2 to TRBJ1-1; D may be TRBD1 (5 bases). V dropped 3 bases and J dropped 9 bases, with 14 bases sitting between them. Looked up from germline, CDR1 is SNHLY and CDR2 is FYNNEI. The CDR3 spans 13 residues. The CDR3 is CASSEGGRGKAFF. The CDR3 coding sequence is TGTGCCAGCAGTGAGGGAGGAAGGGGAAAAGCTTTCTTT. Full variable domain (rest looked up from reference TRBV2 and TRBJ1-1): EPEVTQTPSHQVTQMGQEVILRCVPISNHLYFYWYRQILGQKVEFLVSFYNNEISEKSEIFDDQFSVERPDGSNFTLKIRSTKLEDSAMYFCASSEGGRGKAFFGQGTRLTVV.

Here the CDR3 DNA reads TGTGCCAGTCGCATGGGACAGTATCCCTACAATGAGCAGTTCTTC. The encoded protein is CASRMGQYPYNEQFF. The V and J genes are TRBV19 and TRBJ2-1; the match to TRBD1 covers 7 bases. Trimming removed 8 bases from V and 2 bases from J; junction bases left unmatched: 9. CDR1 is LNHDA and CDR2 is SQIVND in the germline V gene (reference sequence). This CDR3 contains 15 residues.

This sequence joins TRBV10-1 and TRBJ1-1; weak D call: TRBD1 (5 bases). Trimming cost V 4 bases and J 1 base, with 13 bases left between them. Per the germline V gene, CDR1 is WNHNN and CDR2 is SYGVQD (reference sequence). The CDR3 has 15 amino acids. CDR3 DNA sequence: TGCGCCAGCAGTGCTGGCAGGGCCTGGAACACTGAAGCTTTCTTT. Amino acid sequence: CASSAGRAWNTEAFF.

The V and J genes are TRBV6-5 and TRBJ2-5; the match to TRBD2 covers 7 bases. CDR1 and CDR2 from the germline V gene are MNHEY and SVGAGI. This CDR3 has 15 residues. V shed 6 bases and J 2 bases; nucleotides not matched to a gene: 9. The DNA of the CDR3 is TGTGCCAGCAGAACCCTAGCGGAGCAGCAAGAGACCCAGTACTTC. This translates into CASRTLAEQQETQYF.

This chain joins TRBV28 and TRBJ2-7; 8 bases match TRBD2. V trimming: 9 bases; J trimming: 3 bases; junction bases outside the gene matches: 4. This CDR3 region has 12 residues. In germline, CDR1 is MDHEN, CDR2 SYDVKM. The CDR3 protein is CARREDFYEQYF. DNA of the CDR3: TGTGCCAGGCGGGAGGATTTCTACGAGCAGTACTTC.

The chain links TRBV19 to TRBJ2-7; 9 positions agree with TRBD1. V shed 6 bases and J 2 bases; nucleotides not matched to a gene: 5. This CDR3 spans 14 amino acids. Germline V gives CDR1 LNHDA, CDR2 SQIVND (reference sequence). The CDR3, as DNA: TGTGCCAGTAGGGGGACAGGGTCGACCTACGAGCAGTACTTC. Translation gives CASRGTGSTYEQYF.

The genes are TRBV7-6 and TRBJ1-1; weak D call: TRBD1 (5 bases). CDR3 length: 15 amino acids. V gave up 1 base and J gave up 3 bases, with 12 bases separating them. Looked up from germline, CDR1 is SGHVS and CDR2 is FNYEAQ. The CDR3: CASSLDQGTHTEAFF. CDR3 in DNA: TGTGCCAGCAGCTTAGATCAGGGTACCCACACTGAAGCTTTCTTT. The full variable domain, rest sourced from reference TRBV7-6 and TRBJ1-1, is GAGVSQSPRYKVTKRGQDVALRCDPISGHVSLYWYRQALGQGPEFLTYFNYEAQQDKSGLPNDRFSAERPEGSISTLTIQRTEQRDSAMYRCASSLDQGTHTEAFFGQGTRLTVV.

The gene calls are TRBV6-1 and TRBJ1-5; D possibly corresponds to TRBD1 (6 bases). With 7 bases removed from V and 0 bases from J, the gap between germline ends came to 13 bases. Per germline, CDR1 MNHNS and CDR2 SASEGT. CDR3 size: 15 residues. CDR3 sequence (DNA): TGTGCCAGCAACCCAGGACAGTATAGCAATCAGCCCCAGCATTTT. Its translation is CASNPGQYSNQPQHF.

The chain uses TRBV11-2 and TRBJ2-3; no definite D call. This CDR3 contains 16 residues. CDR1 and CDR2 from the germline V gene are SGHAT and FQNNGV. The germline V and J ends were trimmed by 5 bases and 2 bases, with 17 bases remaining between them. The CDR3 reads CASSRTYERLTDTQYF. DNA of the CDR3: TGTGCCAGCAGCCGAACCTACGAACGTCTCACAGATACGCAGTATTTT.

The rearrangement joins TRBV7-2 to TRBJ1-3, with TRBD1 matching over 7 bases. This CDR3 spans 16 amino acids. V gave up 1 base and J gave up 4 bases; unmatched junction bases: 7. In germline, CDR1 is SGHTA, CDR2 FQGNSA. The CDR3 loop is CASSLVAQGTGNTIYF. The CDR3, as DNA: TGTGCCAGCAGCTTAGTGGCACAGGGGACAGGAAACACCATATATTTT. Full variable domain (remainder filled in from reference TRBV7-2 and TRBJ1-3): GAGVSQSPSNKVTEKGKDVELRCDPISGHTALYWYRQSLGQGLEFLIYFQGNSAPDKSGLPSDRFSAERTGGSVSTLTIQRTQQEDSAVYLCASSLVAQGTGNTIYFGEGSWLTVV.

CDR3 amino acids: CATGGTGGHGELFF. In DNA form, the CDR3 reads TGCGCCACCGGAGGGACAGGGGGCCACGGGGAGCTGTTTTTT. This rearrangement joins TRBV5-1 to TRBJ2-2; TRBD1 aligns across 12 bases. The V and J ends lost 9 bases and 7 bases, in that order; junction bases with no gene match: 7. This CDR3 is 14 amino acids long. The germline V gene encodes CDR1 SGHRS and CDR2 YFSETQ.